A selection of T cell receptor beta chains follows, all from one sample in a study of T cell repertoires in ileal Crohn's disease. Profiling relied on immunoSEQ multiplex PCR, and the TCRdb table lists in-frame clones only, not all of them. The sample includes several thousand clones, roughly 69% seen only once; the top ten take 6.5% to 7.5%. Sequenced input: ileal tissue. The receptors originated from an adult with Crohn's disease. The CDR3 runs from the conserved cysteine through the conserved F or W. Fields, in order: clone size, J gene, D gene, V gene, CDR3 protein, CDR3 DNA. A D gene is named only where the DNA matches it firmly. Size is stated for part of the rows, as once, few or many counts, or as a class when the clone is expanded.

clone size: few; J gene: TRBJ2-3; D gene: NA; V gene: TRBV7-2; CDR3 protein: CASSFSGDRDTQYF; CDR3 DNA: TGTGCCAGCAGCTTCTCAGGGGATAGAGATACGCAGTATTTT
clone size: few; J gene: TRBJ1-2; D gene: TRBD1; V gene: TRBV9; CDR3 protein: CASSLYGTGVYGYTF; CDR3 DNA: TGTGCCAGCAGCTTATACGGGACAGGGGTTTATGGCTACACCTTC
clone size: NA; J gene: TRBJ2-4; D gene: NA; V gene: TRBV7-2; CDR3 protein: CASSLGGQVNIQYF; CDR3 DNA: TGTGCCAGCAGCTTAGGAGGACAAGTAAACATTCAGTACTTC
clone size: NA; J gene: TRBJ2-3; D gene: NA; V gene: TRBV11-2; CDR3 protein: CASSLDTAGSYRDTQYF; CDR3 DNA: TGTGCCAGCAGCTTAGATACGGCTGGGAGTTATCGAGATACGCAGTATTTT
clone size: NA; J gene: TRBJ2-3; D gene: NA; V gene: TRBV7-3; CDR3 protein: CASSLKGADTQYF; CDR3 DNA: TGTGCCAGCAGCTTAAAGGGGGCAGATACGCAGTATTTT
clone size: NA; J gene: TRBJ2-7; D gene: NA; V gene: TRBV4-1; CDR3 protein: CASSPRYEQYF; CDR3 DNA: TGCGCCAGCAGCCCTCGCTACGAGCAGTACTTC
clone size: once; J gene: TRBJ1-2; D gene: NA; V gene: TRBV27; CDR3 protein: CASRQTRGNYGYTF; CDR3 DNA: TGTGCCAGCAGACAGACCAGGGGAAACTATGGCTACACCTTC
clone size: NA; J gene: TRBJ2-3; D gene: NA; V gene: TRBV6-5; CDR3 protein: CASSSTDGVDTQYF; CDR3 DNA: TGTGCCAGCAGTTCCACCGACGGGGTGGATACGCAGTATTTT
clone size: NA; J gene: TRBJ1-1; D gene: NA; V gene: TRBV29-1; CDR3 protein: CSAEGVNTEAFF; CDR3 DNA: TGCAGCGCCGAGGGGGTGAACACTGAAGCTTTCTTT
clone size: NA; J gene: TRBJ2-3; D gene: NA; V gene: TRBV6-5; CDR3 protein: CASSLGLLISTDTQYF; CDR3 DNA: TGTGCCAGCAGTTTAGGACTCCTGATCAGCACAGATACGCAGTATTTT
clone size: NA; J gene: TRBJ1-1; D gene: NA; V gene: TRBV29-1; CDR3 protein: CSVEHRVRTEAFF; CDR3 DNA: TGCAGCGTTGAACACAGGGTGAGGACTGAAGCTTTCTTT
clone size: NA; J gene: TRBJ1-5; D gene: NA; V gene: TRBV27; CDR3 protein: CASPDRFPNPFNQPQHF; CDR3 DNA: TGTGCCAGCCCTGACAGGTTCCCTAACCCATTCAATCAGCCCCAGCATTTT
clone size: NA; J gene: TRBJ2-7; D gene: NA; V gene: TRBV30; CDR3 protein: CAWSEVGGYEQYF; CDR3 DNA: TGTGCCTGGAGTGAAGTAGGGGGCTACGAGCAGTACTTC
clone size: NA; J gene: TRBJ1-2; D gene: NA; V gene: TRBV18; CDR3 protein: CASSPPTESYGYTF; CDR3 DNA: TGTGCCAGCTCACCACCGACAGAGAGCTATGGCTACACCTTC
clone size: NA; J gene: TRBJ1-2; D gene: TRBD1; V gene: TRBV2; CDR3 protein: CASGQQGAGQGYTF; CDR3 DNA: TGTGCCAGCGGTCAACAGGGGGCGGGTCAAGGCTACACCTTC
clone size: NA; J gene: TRBJ1-6; D gene: NA; V gene: TRBV27; CDR3 protein: CASSWSSYNSPLHF; CDR3 DNA: TGTGCCAGCTCTTGGAGCTCCTATAATTCACCCCTCCACTTT
clone size: NA; J gene: TRBJ2-5; D gene: NA; V gene: TRBV30; CDR3 protein: CAWSLGETQYF; CDR3 DNA: TGTGCCTGGAGTCTCGGGGAGACCCAGTACTTC
clone size: NA; J gene: TRBJ2-3; D gene: TRBD1; V gene: TRBV5-1; CDR3 protein: CASSFCVRDRGQDTQYF; CDR3 DNA: TGCGCCAGCAGCTTTTGCGTACGGGACAGGGGGCAGGATACGCAGTATTTT
clone size: NA; J gene: TRBJ2-1; D gene: TRBD1; V gene: TRBV6-4; CDR3 protein: CASSVGTGGYNEQFF; CDR3 DNA: TGTGCCAGCAGTGTAGGGACAGGGGGCTACAATGAGCAGTTCTTC
clone size: NA; J gene: TRBJ2-7; D gene: TRBD1; V gene: TRBV4-2; CDR3 protein: CASSSGQGAQRWQYF; CDR3 DNA: TGTGCCAGCAGCTCTGGACAGGGGGCGCAAAGATGGCAGTACTTC
clone size: NA; J gene: TRBJ1-1; D gene: TRBD1; V gene: TRBV5-1; CDR3 protein: CASRDGTGFTEAFF; CDR3 DNA: TGCGCCAGCCGCGACGGGACAGGGTTCACTGAAGCTTTCTTT
clone size: NA; J gene: TRBJ2-3; D gene: NA; V gene: TRBV9; CDR3 protein: CASSPVGGGGTDTQYF; CDR3 DNA: TGTGCCAGCAGCCCAGTGGGGGGAGGAGGCACAGATACGCAGTATTTT
clone size: NA; J gene: TRBJ2-7; D gene: NA; V gene: TRBV28; CDR3 protein: CASCRMSYEQYF; CDR3 DNA: TGTGCCAGCTGCAGGATGTCCTACGAGCAGTACTTC
clone size: NA; J gene: TRBJ1-2; D gene: TRBD1; V gene: TRBV11-2; CDR3 protein: CASSWNRDSTYGYTF; CDR3 DNA: TGTGCCAGCAGCTGGAACCGGGACAGTACATATGGCTACACCTTC
clone size: once; J gene: TRBJ2-7; D gene: TRBD1; V gene: TRBV11-2; CDR3 protein: CASSTNRDRVGEQYF; CDR3 DNA: TGTGCCAGCAGCACCAACCGGGACAGGGTCGGCGAGCAGTACTTC
clone size: NA; J gene: TRBJ1-1; D gene: TRBD1; V gene: TRBV5-1; CDR3 protein: CASSYQDRGWGTEAFF; CDR3 DNA: TGCGCCAGCAGCTACCAAGACAGGGGGTGGGGCACTGAAGCTTTCTTT
clone size: NA; J gene: TRBJ2-7; D gene: TRBD2; V gene: TRBV28; CDR3 protein: CASSFTGGPGEQYF; CDR3 DNA: TGTGCCAGCAGTTTTACGGGGGGGCCTGGGGAGCAGTACTTC
clone size: NA; J gene: TRBJ2-1; D gene: TRBD1; V gene: TRBV5-4; CDR3 protein: CASTEGQGPYNEQFF; CDR3 DNA: TGTGCCAGCACCGAGGGACAGGGGCCCTACAATGAGCAGTTCTTC
clone size: NA; J gene: TRBJ2-5; D gene: NA; V gene: TRBV29-1; CDR3 protein: CSVEDNQETQYF; CDR3 DNA: TGCAGCGTTGAAGACAACCAAGAGACCCAGTACTTC
clone size: NA; J gene: TRBJ2-7; D gene: TRBD1; V gene: TRBV6-6; CDR3 protein: CASRRQGLGSYEQYF; CDR3 DNA: TGTGCCAGCAGACGACAGGGTCTTGGGTCCTACGAGCAGTACTTC
clone size: few; J gene: TRBJ2-1; D gene: TRBD2; V gene: TRBV5-6; CDR3 protein: CASSLAAGSTYNEQFF; CDR3 DNA: TGTGCCAGCAGCTTGGCAGCGGGATCCACCTACAATGAGCAGTTCTTC
clone size: once; J gene: TRBJ1-2; D gene: NA; V gene: TRBV6-1; CDR3 protein: CASSLTGSNYGYTF; CDR3 DNA: TGTGCCAGCAGCCTCACGGGTTCCAACTATGGCTACACCTTC
clone size: NA; J gene: TRBJ2-2; D gene: TRBD1; V gene: TRBV2; CDR3 protein: CASTLFGQGNTGELFF; CDR3 DNA: TGTGCCAGCACGTTGTTTGGACAGGGTAACACCGGGGAGCTGTTTTTT
clone size: few; J gene: TRBJ2-3; D gene: TRBD2; V gene: TRBV7-3; CDR3 protein: CASSLSLGGAPDTQYF; CDR3 DNA: TGTGCCAGCAGCTTAAGCCTCGGGGGGGCCCCAGATACGCAGTATTTT
clone size: NA; J gene: TRBJ2-1; D gene: NA; V gene: TRBV29-1; CDR3 protein: CSVEAGGLEYNEQFF; CDR3 DNA: TGCAGCGTTGAAGCCGGCGGGCTAGAGTACAATGAGCAGTTCTTC
clone size: NA; J gene: TRBJ2-7; D gene: NA; V gene: TRBV6-5; CDR3 protein: CASSYSEDLRYEQYF; CDR3 DNA: TGTGCCAGCAGTTACTCGGAGGACCTGAGGTACGAGCAGTACTTC
clone size: NA; J gene: TRBJ1-2; D gene: NA; V gene: TRBV29-1; CDR3 protein: CSAGSRNYGYTF; CDR3 DNA: TGCAGCGCTGGATCCAGGAACTATGGCTACACCTTC
clone size: NA; J gene: TRBJ2-3; D gene: NA; V gene: TRBV7-9; CDR3 protein: CASSLERATDTQYF; CDR3 DNA: TGTGCCAGCAGCTTAGAGAGGGCCACAGATACGCAGTATTTT
clone size: large; J gene: TRBJ1-6; D gene: NA; V gene: TRBV15; CDR3 protein: CATSRFKQGIDSPLHF; CDR3 DNA: TGTGCCACCAGCAGATTCAAACAGGGTATCGATTCACCCCTCCACTTT
clone size: once; J gene: TRBJ1-1; D gene: NA; V gene: TRBV5-1; CDR3 protein: CASRVGAANTEAFF; CDR3 DNA: TGCGCCAGCAGAGTAGGGGCGGCGAACACTGAAGCTTTCTTT
clone size: NA; J gene: TRBJ2-7; D gene: TRBD1; V gene: TRBV7-9; CDR3 protein: CASSSRTGGPSMGEQYF; CDR3 DNA: TGTGCCAGCAGCTCCCGGACAGGGGGCCCCTCTATGGGGGAGCAGTACTTC
clone size: NA; J gene: TRBJ1-1; D gene: NA; V gene: TRBV7-3; CDR3 protein: CASSLNRLGEAFF; CDR3 DNA: TGTGCCAGCAGCTTAAACAGGTTGGGTGAAGCTTTCTTT
clone size: NA; J gene: TRBJ1-2; D gene: NA; V gene: TRBV7-2; CDR3 protein: CASSPDYGYTF; CDR3 DNA: TGTGCCAGCAGCCCTGACTATGGCTACACCTTC
clone size: NA; J gene: TRBJ1-1; D gene: TRBD1; V gene: TRBV5-1; CDR3 protein: CASSVQGTGSVRTEAFF; CDR3 DNA: TGCGCCAGCAGCGTACAAGGGACAGGGTCTGTAAGGACTGAAGCTTTCTTT
clone size: NA; J gene: TRBJ2-3; D gene: NA; V gene: TRBV18; CDR3 protein: CASSPLAQPTDTQYF; CDR3 DNA: TGTGCCAGCTCACCATTGGCACAACCCACAGATACGCAGTATTTT
clone size: NA; J gene: TRBJ1-6; D gene: NA; V gene: TRBV9; CDR3 protein: CASSVAWGRSPLHF; CDR3 DNA: TGTGCCAGCAGCGTAGCATGGGGGCGCTCACCCCTCCACTTT
clone size: NA; J gene: TRBJ2-5; D gene: NA; V gene: TRBV7-2; CDR3 protein: CASSLDRQETQYF; CDR3 DNA: TGTGCCAGCAGCTTAGACAGACAAGAGACCCAGTACTTC
clone size: NA; J gene: TRBJ2-3; D gene: TRBD1; V gene: TRBV15; CDR3 protein: CATSFTLGQGADTQYF; CDR3 DNA: TGTGCCACCAGCTTCACCTTGGGACAGGGCGCCGATACGCAGTATTTT
clone size: NA; J gene: TRBJ2-3; D gene: NA; V gene: TRBV11-2; CDR3 protein: CASSARDTQYF; CDR3 DNA: TGTGCCAGCAGCGCGCGCGATACGCAGTATTTT
clone size: NA; J gene: TRBJ1-6; D gene: TRBD1; V gene: TRBV28; CDR3 protein: CASSTLTGTNSPLHF; CDR3 DNA: TGTGCCAGCAGTACCCTGACAGGGACTAATTCACCCCTCCACTTT
clone size: NA; J gene: TRBJ2-3; D gene: NA; V gene: TRBV9; CDR3 protein: CASSVDVYTQYF; CDR3 DNA: TGTGCCAGCAGCGTAGATGTATATACGCAGTATTTT
clone size: NA; J gene: TRBJ1-1; D gene: TRBD1; V gene: TRBV6-6; CDR3 protein: CASETGAEAFF; CDR3 DNA: TGTGCCAGTGAAACAGGGGCTGAAGCTTTCTTT
clone size: NA; J gene: TRBJ1-2; D gene: TRBD1; V gene: TRBV19; CDR3 protein: CASSRHTGGIRDGYTF; CDR3 DNA: TGTGCCAGTAGTCGCCATACAGGGGGGATACGGGATGGCTACACCTTC
clone size: NA; J gene: TRBJ1-2; D gene: NA; V gene: TRBV27; CDR3 protein: CASSFNTGRNYTF; CDR3 DNA: TGTGCCAGCAGTTTCAACACAGGGAGAAACTACACCTTC
clone size: NA; J gene: TRBJ1-1; D gene: TRBD1; V gene: TRBV6-1; CDR3 protein: CASSGRTGWNTEAFF; CDR3 DNA: TGTGCCAGCAGTGGAAGGACAGGTTGGAACACTGAAGCTTTCTTT
clone size: NA; J gene: TRBJ1-5; D gene: NA; V gene: TRBV29-1; CDR3 protein: CSVGDRNQPQHF; CDR3 DNA: TGCAGCGTTGGTGACAGGAATCAGCCCCAGCATTTT
clone size: NA; J gene: TRBJ1-4; D gene: NA; V gene: TRBV6-1; CDR3 protein: CASSEQEKLFF; CDR3 DNA: TGTGCCAGCAGTGAACAGGAAAAACTGTTTTTT
clone size: NA; J gene: TRBJ1-1; D gene: TRBD1; V gene: TRBV12-5; CDR3 protein: CASGLGWTGGIVGEAFF; CDR3 DNA: TGTGCTAGTGGTTTGGGTTGGACAGGGGGCATCGTTGGTGAAGCTTTCTTT
clone size: NA; J gene: TRBJ1-4; D gene: NA; V gene: TRBV6-1; CDR3 protein: CASSESFIEKLFF; CDR3 DNA: TGTGCCAGCAGTGAAAGCTTTATTGAAAAACTGTTTTTT
clone size: NA; J gene: TRBJ1-1; D gene: NA; V gene: TRBV9; CDR3 protein: CASSPLAGAGGTEAFF; CDR3 DNA: TGTGCCAGCAGCCCCCTCGCGGGGGCGGGTGGAACTGAAGCTTTCTTT